The text below deals with one TCR beta chain. These data are taken from a study of blood T cell repertoires in COVID-19. Study-level background: Sites in the United States, Italy and Spain provided acute and convalescent COVID-19 samples. From T cells, B-cell-depleted T cells, or PBMCs came the material, which was cDNA or gDNA.

The V gene lost 0 bases and the J gene lost 9 bases, with 12 bases spanning the gap. The CDR3 is 14 amino acids. The germline gives CDR1 MNHEY, CDR2 SMNVEV (reference sequence). The authors' processing: Counts of nucleated cells, estimated from reference gene primer amplification, were obtained. This table comes from immunoSEQ multiplex PCR, and its TCRdb copy is limited to in-frame clones, with some not included. Clone size and the V and J calls come from that table; the DNA yielded D and trimming. This table has a few hundred thousand clones, about 85% appearing once. This sequence was found in a man aged 50 to 60 who had recovered from COVID-19. The sequencing sample was made of peripheral blood. J is TRBJ1-5 and V is TRBV27; TRBD1 might be the D (5 bases). The DNA of the CDR3 is TGTGCCAGCAGTTTATCCAACAGGAATGGGCCCCAGCATTTT. Translated: CASSLSNRNGPQHF.